This record concerns one T cell receptor (beta chain) sequence. The table came from immunoSEQ multiplex PCR; TCRdb's copy has only in-frame clones and leaves some out. In the table there are 250,000 to 350,000 clones, about nine tenths of which are singletons. This entry belongs to a study of blood T cell repertoires in COVID-19. Overall study: Acute and convalescent COVID-19 samples came from the United States, Italy and Spain.

Trimming took 1 base from V and 1 from J, leaving 8 bases between them. Germline CDR1 reads SGHTA; CDR2 reads FQGNSA. This CDR3 region has 15 residues. The sequenced material came from PBMCs or T cells enriched from blood (not recorded which). The chain employs TRBV7-2 and TRBJ1-3, with a tentative D call TRBD1 (5 bases). The source of this sequence is a man aged 55 to 70 who had recovered from COVID-19. This chain's CDR3 is CASSLGTTSGNTIYF. The CDR3 DNA follows: TGTGCCAGCAGCTTAGGGACAACTTCTGGAAACACCATATATTTT.